The 9 T cell receptor beta chains given below trace back to one sample, sequenced in a study of blood T cell repertoires in COVID-19. Clones were sequenced by immunoSEQ multiplex PCR, and TCRdb holds only the in-frame ones, with some missing. In the table there are approximately 290,000 clones, about four fifths of which are singletons. Specimen: peripheral blood. These receptors came from a person aged 70 to 85 with COVID-19, enrolled during active disease.

The rearrangement joins TRBV28 to TRBJ2-2; 9 bases agree with TRBD1. V was pared by 4 bases and J by 6 bases, with 6 bases of the junction left unmatched. Germline CDR1 reads MDHEN; CDR2 reads SYDVKM. The CDR3 consists of 15 residues. CDR3 amino acids: CASSSGTGLPGELFF. The DNA for the CDR3 is TGTGCCAGCAGTTCCGGGACAGGGTTGCCCGGGGAGCTGTTTTTT.

Worth noting for this clone: At one end the junction does not follow the germline gene, possibly because of a read error. The gene calls are TRBV18 and TRBJ2-3; possible D gene TRBD1, 5 bases. The CDR3 is 13 residues long. Germline V CDR1 and CDR2: KGHSH, LQKENI. The CDR3 DNA reads TGTGCCAACTCACCTACCAAGGGGAATACGCAGTATTTT. Translation: CANSPTKGNTQYF.

The chain joins TRBV5-1 to TRBJ2-2, with 11 nucleotides matching TRBD1. The V segment lost 7 bases and the J segment 6 bases; nucleotides outside the gene matches: 5. Germline CDR1 reads SGHRS; CDR2 reads YFSETQ. The CDR3 has 14 amino acids. The DNA of the CDR3 is TGCGCCAGCGGGGACAGGGGGACTGCCGGGGAGCTGTTTTTT. Translating gives CASGDRGTAGELFF.

The CDR3 protein is CASSHSGRMTEAFF. CDR3 nucleotide sequence: TGTGCCAGCAGCCATTCGGGGAGGATGACTGAAGCTTTCTTT. V gene TRBV11-2 combines with J gene TRBJ1-1; no clear D gene. Germline CDR1 SGHAT, CDR2 FQNNGV. The CDR3 is 14 amino acids. The V gene lost 5 bases and the J gene lost 5 bases, with 15 bases spanning the gap.

J is TRBJ1-1 and V is TRBV21-1; no DNA check was done on the table's D call, TRBD1. TRBV21-1 is marked as a pseudogene. The length of the CDR3 is 12 residues. This CDR3 reads CASSSHNTEAFF. For the CDR3, the DNA is TGTGCCAGCAGCTCACATAACACTGAAGCTTTCTTT.

V usage is TRBV28 and J usage is TRBJ2-5; TRBD1 matches 7 bases. J was trimmed by 5 bases and V by 4 bases; bases with no gene match: 7. CDR1 is MDHEN, CDR2 SYDVKM, per germline. The length of the CDR3 is 14 residues. The CDR3 reads CASSWDSARETQYF. For the CDR3, the DNA is TGTGCCAGCAGTTGGGACAGCGCCAGGGAGACCCAGTACTTC.

The J gene is TRBJ1-1, the V gene TRBV4-3; no clear D. Germline CDR1 LGHNA, CDR2 YSLEER. The CDR3 covers 15 residues. V was trimmed by 0 bases and J by 3 bases, leaving 11 bases between them. The CDR3, as DNA: TGCGCCAGCAGCCAAGAATTACCTCGGGACACTGAAGCTTTCTTT. Translating it yields CASSQELPRDTEAFF.

The chain links TRBV24-1 to TRBJ1-4; D possibly corresponds to TRBD1 (6 bases). The V and J ends lost 7 bases and 0 bases respectively, with 20 bases between them. This CDR3 has 18 residues. Germline V gene lookup returns CDR1 KGHDR and CDR2 SFDVKD. Written as DNA, the CDR3 is TGTGCCACCAGCTTGGGGTTTGACAGGTCAGCAACTAATGAAAAACTGTTTTTT. This codes for CATSLGFDRSATNEKLFF.

V and J are TRBV19 and TRBJ2-2, with D unclear. V was cut by 3 bases and J by 1 base, with 6 bases left in between. Germline V CDR1 and CDR2: LNHDA, SQIVND (reference sequence). This CDR3 is built from 14 residues. The CDR3 loop is CASSILRNTGELFF. Written as DNA, the CDR3 is TGTGCCAGTAGTATTCTGCGGAACACCGGGGAGCTGTTTTTT.